This TCR beta chain was recorded in a study of STAT5B mutations in CD4+ large granular lymphocyte leukemia. Germline V gives CDR1 SGHTA, CDR2 FQGNSA. The CDR3 totals 14 residues. V dropped 4 bases and J dropped 8; count of bases not matched to a gene: 7. A remark on this clone: What it binds is unknown.

TCRdb's copy holds only in-frame clones and misses some; the assay was immunoSEQ multiplex PCR. This table holds more than 30,000 clones, roughly 91% found once. Notes on the study in general: Patient CD4-sorted repertoires looked more clonal than healthy CD4+ repertoires, even without putative leukemic clones. No patients shared main leukemic clonotypes, though about 25% appeared at low frequency elsewhere.

The chain links TRBV7-2 to TRBJ2-5; 10 bases are shared with TRBD2. The sample comprised CD4+ T cells from blood buffy coats. This TCR came from a human donor in good health. The CDR3 DNA reads as TGTGCCAGCAGCTGGACTAGCGGTACCTCCACCCAGTACTTC. As protein: CASSWTSGTSTQYF.